This TCR beta chain was obtained from a study of identifying expanded T cells in peripheral blood. Germline trimming cut 10 bases from V and 7 bases from J; bases unmatched to any gene: 8. Germline V gene sequence: CDR1 SNHLY, CDR2 FYNNEI. The CDR3 runs to 13 residues. The data were produced by immunoSEQ multiplex PCR, yet TCRdb's version contains in-frame clones alone and is incomplete. The data contain about 110,000 clones, roughly 90% of them singletons. The V call is TRBV2, the J call TRBJ1-1, with TRBD1 identical over 11 bases. This TCR was sampled from a person aged 18-70 years in good health. The sample comprised blood. The CDR3 reads CANSPGQGGEAFF. CDR3 nucleotides: TGTGCCAATTCTCCGGGACAGGGGGGTGAAGCTTTCTTT.